These 28 T cell receptor beta chains came from one sample sequenced in a study of T-cell reconstitution after alpha-beta-depleted transplantation in children. It was with unique molecular identifiers that the TCRbeta library was prepared. A single record per CDR3 protein comes from TCRdb applying MiXCR to the PCR reads. The table records about 360,000 distinct CDR3 sequences, about 14% of them present only once. This specimen consisted of PBMCs, obtained from the stem cell graft. These receptors were obtained from a human donor who donated a stem cell graft to a child with Fanconi anemia.

Many counts were recorded for this clonotype. The gene calls are TRBV28 and TRBJ2-7; D perhaps matches TRBD1 (6 bases). The germline V gene has CDR1 MDHEN and CDR2 SYDVKM. The V end lost 5 bases, the J end lost 4 bases, and 15 bases lay between the germline ends. The CDR3 is made up of 14 amino acids. CDR3: CASSNRVSSYEQYF. The CDR3 DNA sequence: TGTGCCAGCAGTAACAGGGTCTCAAGTTACGAGCAGTACTTC. The full variable domain, its missing parts supplied by reference TRBV28 and TRBJ2-7, is DVKVTQSSRYLVKRTGEKVFLECVQDMDHENMFWYRQDPGLGLRLIYFSYDVKMKEKGDIPEGYSVSREKKERFSLILESASTNQTSMYLCASSNRVSSYEQYFGPGTRLTVT.

This clonotype was observed a few times. The rearrangement uses TRBV10-3 and TRBJ2-1; 15 positions match TRBD2. Per germline, CDR1 ENHRY and CDR2 SYGVKD. V was clipped by 6 bases and J by 9 bases; unmatched bases: 6. CDR3 length: 15 residues. In nucleotides, the CDR3 is TGTGCCATCAGCCATGGGACTAGCGGGGGGCCTGAGCAGTTCTTC. It codes for CAISHGTSGGPEQFF.

This clonotype was counted between two and nine times. The rearrangement uses TRBV27 and TRBJ2-7; maybe TRBD1 (5 bases). Germline loops: CDR1 MNHEY, CDR2 SMNVEV (reference sequence). The CDR3 is 14 amino acids. V was cut by 5 bases and J by 4 bases, with 15 bases left in between. This chain's CDR3 is CASSPLDRRYEQYF. As DNA, the CDR3 is TGTGCCAGCAGTCCACTCGACAGAAGATACGAGCAGTACTTC.

This chain joins TRBV4-2 and TRBJ2-7, with 8 positions matching TRBD1. CDR1 LGHNA and CDR2 YNFKEQ come from the germline V gene. The CDR3 is 14 amino acids. V shed 1 base, J shed 2 bases, and the junction held 1 base outside the gene matches. CDR3 nucleotides: TGTGCCAGCAGCCAAGGCAGGGGGCCCTACGAGCAGTACTTC. This encodes CASSQGRGPYEQYF.

In this sample, this clonotype turned up many times. The chain joins TRBV29-1 to TRBJ1-5; perhaps TRBD1 as D (5 bases). V lost 4 bases, J lost 5 bases, and 12 bases lay in between. Germline V gives CDR1 SQVTM, CDR2 ANQGSEA. The CDR3 contains 13 residues. The CDR3 sequence: CSVVGGRDQPQHF. CDR3 DNA sequence: TGCAGCGTTGTGGGGGGTAGGGATCAGCCCCAGCATTTT. Full variable domain (missing parts from reference TRBV29-1 and TRBJ1-5): SAVISQKPSRDICQRGTSLTIQCQVDSQVTMMFWYRQQPGQSLTLIATANQGSEATYESGFVIDKFPISRPNLTFSTLTVSNMSPEDSSIYLCSVVGGRDQPQHFGDGTRLSIL.

This clonotype was detected ten times or more. The chain combines TRBV5-1 with TRBJ2-5, with a tentative D call TRBD2 (6 bases). V was trimmed by 4 bases and J by 1 base, leaving 14 bases between them. The CDR3 contains 15 residues. From germline, CDR1 is SGHRS and CDR2 YFSETQ. The CDR3: CASSLNTGGQETQYF. DNA for the CDR3: TGCGCCAGCAGCCTAAATACCGGGGGCCAAGAGACCCAGTACTTC. The entire variable domain, with the rest obtained from reference TRBV5-1 and TRBJ2-5, is as follows: KAGVTQTPRYLIKTRGQQVTLSCSPISGHRSVSWYQQTPGQGLQFLFEYFSETQRNKGNFPGRFSGRQFSNSRSEMNVSTLELGDSALYLCASSLNTGGQETQYFGPGTRLLVL.

The CDR3 sequence is CASSPRTGKVGTEAFF. CDR3 DNA sequence: TGTGCCAGCAGTCCTCGGACAGGGAAAGTGGGCACTGAAGCTTTCTTT. The chain carries TRBV6-5 and TRBJ1-1; 8 bases match TRBD1. Trimming took 5 bases from V and 4 from J; bases not matched to a gene: 12. In germline, CDR1 is MNHEY, CDR2 SVGAGI. The CDR3 loop spans 16 amino acids.

V usage is TRBV12-3 or TRBV12-4 and J usage is TRBJ1-5; D is undetermined. The CDR3 contains 13 residues. Between the trimmed V and J ends, which lost 5 bases and 5 bases, there was a span of 10 bases. This CDR3 reads CASSVRRDQPQHF. The CDR3 nucleotides read TGTGCCAGCAGTGTTAGACGGGATCAGCCCCAGCATTTT.

V and J are TRBV20-1 and TRBJ1-2; possibly TRBD1 for D (6 bases). Deletions cut 2 bases from V and 0 bases from J, with 16 bases between. The germline V gene has CDR1 DFQATT and CDR2 SNEGSKA (reference sequence). The CDR3 is 16 amino acids. CDR3 in amino acids: CSARQSGTTANYGYTF. In DNA, the CDR3 is TGCAGTGCTAGACAATCCGGGACAACTGCTAACTATGGCTACACCTTC.

This clonotype has more than one count but fewer than ten. The chain links TRBV28 to TRBJ1-2, with D possibly matching TRBD1 (6 bases). The germline V gene has CDR1 MDHEN and CDR2 SYDVKM. CDR3 length: 14 residues. V was pared by 3 bases and J by 8 bases, with 16 bases between. The CDR3 loop reads CASSLIGGQDGYTF. The CDR3 bases are TGTGCCAGCAGTTTGATCGGGGGGCAGGACGGCTACACCTTC.

The J gene is TRBJ1-1, the V gene TRBV10-3; D unresolved. The CDR3 covers 13 residues. The V end lost 3 bases, the J end lost 3 bases, and 8 bases lay between the germline ends. Germline-derived CDR1 and CDR2 are ENHRY and SYGVKD. The CDR3 DNA reads as TGTGCCATCAGTGAAGGGAGGGACACTGAAGCTTTCTTT. Its translation: CAISEGRDTEAFF.

The genes are TRBV28 and TRBJ1-1, with 7 positions matching TRBD1. Germline assignment: CDR1 MDHEN and CDR2 SYDVKM. The CDR3 has 14 residues. The V gene end was trimmed by 3 bases and the J gene end by 8 bases; junction bases not matched to a gene: 9. The CDR3 loop reads CASSLSIGTAEAFF. CDR3 bases: TGTGCCAGCAGTTTGTCTATCGGGACAGCCGAAGCTTTCTTT.

The chain is built from TRBV7-9 and TRBJ1-1, with 10 positions matching TRBD1. Germline V CDR1 and CDR2: SEHNR, FQNEAQ (reference sequence). The CDR3 length is 15 residues. The J segment lost 3 bases and the V segment lost 5 bases, leaving 6 bases of the junction unmatched. The CDR3 reads CASSAWTGGDTEAFF. The CDR3 region has the DNA TGTGCCAGCAGCGCCTGGACAGGGGGGGACACTGAAGCTTTCTTT.

The chain recombines TRBV29-1 with TRBJ1-1; maybe TRBD1 (5 bases). Trimming removed 4 bases at V and 1 base at J, with 10 bases between. The CDR3 runs to 13 residues. Germline assignment: CDR1 SQVTM and CDR2 ANQGSEA. CDR3 amino acids: CSVVAGRNTEAFF. CDR3 coding DNA: TGCAGCGTTGTGGCAGGGAGGAACACTGAAGCTTTCTTT.

This clonotype came up many times. V usage is TRBV5-1 and J usage is TRBJ1-3; no firm D call. Trimming removed 3 bases at V and 4 bases at J, with 8 bases between. Germline lookup yields CDR1 SGHRS and CDR2 YFSETQ. This CDR3 region has 13 residues. The CDR3: CASSSNDGNTIYF. CDR3 nucleotide sequence: TGCGCCAGCAGCTCAAATGACGGAAACACCATATATTTT.

This clonotype occurred many times. V gene TRBV11-2 combines with J gene TRBJ2-7; D ambiguous. The CDR3 has 14 amino acids. V lost 1 base and J lost 4, with 11 bases in between. Germline-derived CDR1 and CDR2 are SGHAT and FQNNGV. The CDR3 here is CASSLGAGEYEQYF. The CDR3 DNA reads TGTGCCAGCAGCTTAGGGGCAGGCGAATACGAGCAGTACTTC.

This clonotype was detected many times. The J gene is TRBJ2-1, the V gene TRBV24-1; D is perhaps TRBD2 (6 bases). The CDR3 has 14 residues. The germline gives CDR1 KGHDR, CDR2 SFDVKD. Trimming stripped 6 bases from V and 9 bases from J, with 17 bases between. CDR3 DNA: TGTGCCACCAGTTTTGGTGGGGAGGAGATTGAGCAGTTCTTC. Translated: CATSFGGEEIEQFF.

This clonotype was detected many times. The V call is TRBV3-1, the J call TRBJ1-2; possible D gene TRBD1, 5 bases. Per germline, CDR1 LGHDT and CDR2 YNNKEL (reference sequence). The CDR3 covers 14 residues. Trimming stripped 0 bases from V and 2 bases from J, with 7 bases between. Written as DNA, the CDR3 is TGTGCCAGCAGCCAAGAGGGGCGGAACTATGGCTACACCTTC. It codes for CASSQEGRNYGYTF. Full variable domain (missing parts from reference TRBV3-1 and TRBJ1-2): DTAVSQTPKYLVTQMGNDKSIKCEQNLGHDTMYWYKQDSKKFLKIMFSYNNKELIINETVPNRFSPKSPDKAHLNLHINSLELGDSAVYFCASSQEGRNYGYTFGSGTRLTVV.

This chain connects TRBV2 to TRBJ2-7, with D possibly matching TRBD2 (6 bases). V was shortened by 6 bases and J by 0 bases, with 12 bases between the two germline ends. The germline gives CDR1 SNHLY, CDR2 FYNNEI. This CDR3 comprises 14 residues. The CDR3 DNA is TGTGCCAGCAGGCCCGGAGGGATCTCCTACGAGCAGTACTTC. Its translation: CASRPGGISYEQYF.

In its sample, this clonotype was seen a few times. The chain couples TRBV6-5 to TRBJ1-6; 7 bases align to TRBD1. Germline loops: CDR1 MNHEY, CDR2 SVGAGI. J gave up 4 bases and V 4 bases, and 1 base lay outside the gene matches. This CDR3 is 14 amino acids long. The CDR3 spells CASSWGQYNSPLHF. CDR3 DNA sequence: TGTGCCAGCAGTTGGGGACAGTATAATTCACCCCTCCACTTT.

The CDR3 DNA reads TGTGCCAGCTCTCCCGGGGGGACCTTCCAAGAGACCCAGTACTTC. This codes for CASSPGGTFQETQYF. The chain links TRBV18 to TRBJ2-5; 7 nucleotides agree with TRBD2. Germline assignment: CDR1 KGHSH and CDR2 LQKENI. V was pared by 6 bases and J by 1 base, with 8 bases of the junction left unmatched. There are 15 residues in the CDR3.

The table lists this clonotype with a few counts. This rearrangement joins TRBV7-2 to TRBJ2-1; 7 bases agree with TRBD2. The CDR3 spans 15 residues. Trimming at V came to 2 bases and at J to 4 bases, leaving 5 bases not matched to a gene. CDR1 is SGHTA, CDR2 FQGNSA, per germline. CDR3 in DNA: TGTGCCAGCAGCTTATCTAGCGGAGGATACAATGAGCAGTTCTTC. Its protein product is CASSLSSGGYNEQFF.

The chain is built from TRBV30 and TRBJ2-5; D may be TRBD2 (5 bases). V gave up 2 bases and J gave up 5 bases, with 12 bases separating them. Per germline, CDR1 GTSNPN and CDR2 SVGIG (reference sequence). This CDR3 is 13 amino acids long. The CDR3 reads CAWSSEVLETQYF. The CDR3 DNA reads as TGTGCCTGGAGTTCGGAGGTGCTGGAGACCCAGTACTTC.

This clonotype appeared many times. CDR3 DNA sequence: TGTGCCACCAGTGAACCCGACAGGTACCAAGAGACCCAGTACTTC. Its protein product is CATSEPDRYQETQYF. The chain carries TRBV24-1 and TRBJ2-5; a weak D match, TRBD1 (6 bases). V lost 4 bases, J lost 0 bases, and 11 bases lay in between. Germline V gene sequence: CDR1 KGHDR, CDR2 SFDVKD. The CDR3 covers 15 residues.

The J gene is TRBJ2-3, the V gene TRBV12-3 or TRBV12-4; D is perhaps TRBD1 (5 bases). The V gene lost 5 bases and the J gene lost 1 base, with 13 bases spanning the gap. This CDR3 contains 15 residues. The CDR3 DNA follows: TGTGCCAGCAGTACCCACAGGTCCCGCACAGATACGCAGTATTTT. Protein product: CASSTHRSRTDTQYF.

The genes are TRBV2 and TRBJ2-3; D is possibly TRBD1 or TRBD2 (5 bases each). With 4 bases removed from V and 9 bases from J, the gap between germline ends came to 17 bases. CDR3 size: 14 residues. Germline V gives CDR1 SNHLY, CDR2 FYNNEI. The CDR3 nucleotides are TGTGCCAGCAGTGCGGGTAGCGAGGGGTGGACGCAGTATTTT. The encoded protein is CASSAGSEGWTQYF.

This clonotype was seen ten or more times. The J gene is TRBJ1-4, the V gene TRBV4-2; perhaps TRBD1 as D (6 bases). The length of the CDR3 is 16 residues. Germline lookup yields CDR1 LGHNA and CDR2 YNFKEQ. Trimming took off 6 bases at V and 3 bases at J, with 17 bases between the two ends. CDR3: CASRTGQGESNEKLFF. DNA of the CDR3: TGTGCCAGCAGAACGGGACAAGGGGAATCTAATGAAAAACTGTTTTTT.

This clonotype was observed at least ten times. This chain links TRBV10-3 with TRBJ2-1, with D possibly matching TRBD2 (6 bases). The germline gives CDR1 ENHRY, CDR2 SYGVKD. Trimming pared 2 bases from V and 0 bases from J, leaving 8 bases between. The CDR3 contains 15 residues. Written as DNA, the CDR3 is TGTGCCATCAGTGAGCCCGGGAGCTCCTACAATGAGCAGTTCTTC. Translation gives CAISEPGSSYNEQFF.